The sequence of this TCR beta chain was determined in a study of T cells after posttransplantation cyclophosphamide. Study-wide results and limits: Donor CD8+ memory clones often dominated recipient blood repertoires at later times.

Method: immunoSEQ multiplex PCR; TCRdb's copy keeps in-frame clones and lacks some. Here the sample spans tens of thousands of clones, under 85% being singletons. With respect to this clone: Its antigen remains unknown.

The source of this sequence is a woman aged 60-75 years in good health, CMV-negative, and a related stem cell transplant donor. Source material: memory CD4+ T cells sorted from PBMCs.

The CDR3 reads CASSFDSGGRGDTQYF. The CDR3, as DNA: TGCGCCAGCAGCTTCGATAGCGGGGGGCGAGGAGATACGCAGTATTTT. This chain uses TRBV5-1 with TRBJ2-3, with 10 bases fitting TRBD2. V gave up 2 bases and J gave up 5 bases; unmatched junction bases: 8. CDR1 is SGHRS and CDR2 is YFSETQ in the germline V gene. CDR3 size: 16 residues.